This T cell receptor (beta chain) was captured by sequencing in a study of response to subunit inactivated influenza vaccine. Comments on this clonotype: Its cognate antigen is unknown.

Findings and caveats of the study: Each seasonal influenza vaccination recruits few new T cells, the authors suggested.

Germline loops: CDR1 LGHNA, CDR2 YSLEER. The CDR3 contains 14 residues. V was trimmed by 0 bases and J by 5 bases, leaving 10 bases between them. Each CDR3 protein is one row after TCRdb ran MiXCR on the RT-PCR reads. Of 610,000 or so distinct CDR3 sequences in the sample, 12% to 15% were seen once. This material consisted of PBMCs from blood, taken roughly 12 days after vaccination. The clonotype was recovered from a middle-aged man who received an inactivated influenza vaccine. J is TRBJ1-1 and V is TRBV4-3; D is unresolved. The CDR3: CASSQDFGGTEAFF. CDR3 DNA sequence: TGCGCCAGCAGCCAAGACTTCGGAGGGACTGAAGCTTTCTTT.